These 31 T cell receptor beta chains came from one sample sequenced in a study of blood T cell repertoires in COVID-19. The table came from immunoSEQ multiplex PCR; TCRdb's copy has only in-frame clones and leaves some out. The sample carries some 78,000 clones, around 80% recorded once. Sequenced material: peripheral blood. Source of these receptors: a man aged 60 to 69 with active or convalescent COVID-19.

V usage is TRBV11-2 and J usage is TRBJ2-6; 10 bases are shared with TRBD2. V was clipped by 4 bases and J by 0 bases; unmatched bases: 6. The CDR3 spans 18 residues. Germline CDR1 SGHAT, CDR2 FQNNGV. The CDR3 coding sequence is TGTGCCAGCAGCTCCAAAAGCGGGGGGGCCTCTGGGGCCAACGTCCTGACTTTC. Protein: CASSSKSGGASGANVLTF.

V gene TRBV19 combines with J gene TRBJ2-7; D gene unclear. V was trimmed by 4 bases and J by 0 bases, leaving 4 bases between them. The CDR3 has 12 amino acids. Germline assignment: CDR1 LNHDA and CDR2 SQIVND (reference sequence). The CDR3, as DNA: TGTGCCAGTAGTACGGTCTCCTACGAGCAGTACTTC. Amino acid sequence: CASSTVSYEQYF.

The CDR3 nucleotides are TGTGCCAGCTGCAGGACTATTCAGCCCCAGCATTTT. It yields the protein CASCRTIQPQHF. This chain connects TRBV21-1 to TRBJ1-5. TRBV21-1 corresponds to a pseudogene. CDR3 length: 12 amino acids.

The genes are TRBV5-5 and TRBJ1-2; 10 bases align to TRBD1. The CDR3 spans 16 residues. The V gene's germline CDR1 is SGHKS and CDR2 YYEKEE (reference sequence). J was trimmed by 4 bases and V by 4 bases; bases with no gene match: 10. The CDR3 DNA follows: TGTGCCAGCAGCCCTTCGGGACAGGGGATAATCTATGGCTACACCTTC. Translating gives CASSPSGQGIIYGYTF.

There are a few counts of this clone. The chain recombines TRBV30 with TRBJ2-5, with TRBD2 matching 11 bases. This CDR3 contains 16 residues. Trimming cost V 1 base and J 5 bases; bases outside gene matches: 9. The germline V gene encodes CDR1 GTSNPN and CDR2 SVGIG (reference sequence). The CDR3 loop reads CAWSAIAGGRLETQYF. CDR3 nucleotide sequence: TGTGCCTGGAGTGCGATAGCGGGGGGGCGATTGGAGACCCAGTACTTC.

This clone came up a few times. The rearrangement links TRBV7-3 to TRBJ2-1, with 10 bases aligning to TRBD2. This CDR3 contains 14 residues. The J segment lost 8 bases and the V segment lost 5 bases, leaving 6 bases of the junction unmatched. CDR1 and CDR2 (germline): SGHTA, FQGTGA. The CDR3 loop is CASSPSGGGDEQFF. In DNA form, the CDR3 reads TGTGCCAGCAGCCCTAGCGGGGGCGGAGATGAGCAGTTCTTC.

This chain connects TRBV27 to TRBJ1-1, with no clear D. CDR1 and CDR2 from the germline V gene are MNHEY and SMNVEV (reference sequence). The CDR3 loop spans 15 amino acids. Trimming removed 5 bases at V and 1 base at J, with 14 bases between. The CDR3 loop is CASSNVWRENTEAFF. The DNA of the CDR3 is TGTGCCAGCAGTAACGTTTGGCGGGAGAACACTGAAGCTTTCTTT.

This sequence joins TRBV27 and TRBJ2-6, with 7 bases lining up with TRBD1. CDR1 and CDR2 from the germline V gene are MNHEY and SMNVEV (reference sequence). The CDR3 has 15 residues. The V and J ends lost 4 bases and 3 bases, in that order; junction bases with no gene match: 3. In DNA form, the CDR3 reads TGTGCCAGCAGTTCCGACAGGGTTGGGGCCAACGTCCTGACTTTC. Its translation: CASSSDRVGANVLTF.

The chain is built from TRBV7-2 and TRBJ1-1, with 7 nucleotides matching TRBD1. CDR3 length: 15 amino acids. Germline lookup yields CDR1 SGHTA and CDR2 FQGNSA. J lost 1 base, V lost 5 bases, and 7 bases had no gene match. CDR3 nucleotide sequence: TGTGCCAGCAGCATAAAGACAGGGAAGAACACTGAAGCTTTCTTT. Its translation: CASSIKTGKNTEAFF. The full variable domain, in which reference TRBV7-2 and TRBJ1-1 provide the parts outside the CDR3, is GAGVSQSPSNKVTEKGKDVELRCDPISGHTALYWYRQSLGQGLEFLIYFQGNSAPDKSGLPSDRFSAERTGGSVSTLTIQRTQQEDSAVYLCASSIKTGKNTEAFFGQGTRLTVV.

The chain is built from TRBV12-5 and TRBJ1-4, with 9 bases that match TRBD1. V gave up 0 bases and J gave up 7 bases; unmatched junction bases: 6. The CDR3 is 16 amino acids. The germline V gene has CDR1 LGHNT and CDR2 FRNRAP. CDR3 loop: CASGLVFDRGGEKLFF. The CDR3 region has the DNA TGTGCTAGTGGTTTGGTATTCGACAGGGGGGGTGAAAAACTGTTTTTT.

The genes are TRBV4-3 and TRBJ2-1; TRBD1 is a possible D gene (6 bases). Germline V CDR1 and CDR2: LGHNA, YSLEER. The V and J ends lost 4 bases and 4 bases respectively, with 11 bases between them. The CDR3 has 14 amino acids. Here the CDR3 DNA reads TGCGCCAGCAGCCCAGGGGATGGGTACAATGAGCAGTTCTTC. This sequence encodes CASSPGDGYNEQFF.

The J gene is TRBJ2-5, the V gene TRBV5-4; 8 nucleotides line up with TRBD2. V was clipped by 4 bases and J by 0 bases; unmatched bases: 5. This CDR3 has 15 amino acids. Germline V gene lookup returns CDR1 SGHNT and CDR2 YYREEE (reference sequence). CDR3: CASSRAGGDQETQYF. The CDR3 bases are TGTGCCAGCAGCCGAGCCGGGGGGGACCAAGAGACCCAGTACTTC.

This clone was recorded a few times. This chain connects TRBV13 to TRBJ2-7; tentative D call: TRBD1 (6 bases). V dropped 6 bases and J dropped 1 base, with 13 bases sitting between them. The CDR3 totals 14 residues. Germline CDR1 reads PRHDT; CDR2 reads FYEKMQ (reference sequence). CDR3 protein: CASRPTGRSYEQYF. DNA of the CDR3: TGTGCCAGCAGACCGACAGGACGTTCCTACGAGCAGTACTTC.

J is TRBJ2-7 and V is TRBV27, with a weak D call TRBD1 (6 bases). V lost 2 bases and J 6 bases, leaving 17 bases between the germline ends. The V gene's germline CDR1 is MNHEY and CDR2 SMNVEV (reference sequence). This CDR3 comprises 15 residues. The CDR3 loop is CASSLMGASPREQYF. CDR3 sequence (DNA): TGTGCCAGCAGTTTAATGGGGGCGTCCCCCCGCGAGCAGTACTTC.

V gene TRBV11-2 combines with J gene TRBJ1-1; no firm D call. With 5 bases removed from V and 0 bases from J, the gap between germline ends came to 22 bases. CDR3 length: 18 residues. CDR1 is SGHAT and CDR2 is FQNNGV in the germline V gene. The CDR3 region is CASSQRAVLGEMNTEAFF. CDR3 nucleotides: TGTGCCAGCAGCCAGAGGGCCGTACTGGGTGAGATGAACACTGAAGCTTTCTTT. Combining the CDR3 with reference TRBV11-2 and TRBJ1-1 gives the whole variable domain EAGVAQSPRYKIIEKRQSVAFWCNPISGHATLYWYQQILGQGPKLLIQFQNNGVVDDSQLPKDRFSAERLKGVDSTLKIQPAKLEDSAVYLCASSQRAVLGEMNTEAFFGQGTRLTVV.

The V gene is TRBV5-8, the J gene TRBJ2-1; D not resolved. This CDR3 region has 14 residues. The V gene's germline CDR1 is SGHTS and CDR2 YDEGEE. V was shortened by 1 base and J by 0 bases, with 5 bases between the two germline ends. CDR3 nucleotides: TGTGCCAGCAGCTTGCCAAACTCCTACAATGAGCAGTTCTTC. Protein: CASSLPNSYNEQFF.

The genes are TRBV5-1 and TRBJ1-6; TRBD1 aligns across 7 bases. V lost 4 bases to trimming and J lost 10 bases; unmatched junction nucleotides: 8. The CDR3 length is 14 residues. CDR1 is SGHRS and CDR2 is YFSETQ in the germline V gene. The CDR3 DNA reads TGCGCCAGCAGCCCGACAGGGAGCGGGTCACCCCTCCACTTT. This translates into CASSPTGSGSPLHF.

This clone has just a few counts. CDR3 in amino acids: CASSLDLPSGGLPETQYF. The CDR3, as DNA: TGTGCCAGCAGCTTAGATCTTCCTAGCGGGGGGCTTCCGGAGACCCAGTACTTC. The rearrangement uses TRBV11-2 and TRBJ2-5, with 11 bases aligning to TRBD2. This CDR3 has 18 residues. After removal of 0 bases from V and 5 bases from J, the junction contained 11 bases not matched to a gene. In germline, CDR1 is SGHAT, CDR2 FQNNGV.

This sequence joins TRBV5-8 and TRBJ2-7; D remains ambiguous. Germline CDR1 reads SGHTS; CDR2 reads YDEGEE. This CDR3 contains 13 residues. Trimming stripped 0 bases from V and 7 bases from J, with 11 bases between. CDR3 sequence (DNA): TGTGCCAGCAGCTTGGGGCCTAGGAGAGAGCAGTACTTC. Protein sequence: CASSLGPRREQYF.

Comment on this clone: Within the sample, other DNA sequences also encode this same CDR3. The J gene is TRBJ1-1, the V gene TRBV12-3 or TRBV12-4, with D possibly being TRBD1 (5 bases). Trimming removed 3 bases at V and 4 bases at J, with 6 bases between. This CDR3 spans 12 amino acids. This CDR3 reads CASSFGGTEAFF. The CDR3 region has the DNA TGTGCCAGCAGTTTCGGGGGCACTGAAGCTTTCTTT.

This sequence joins TRBV18 and TRBJ1-2; 9 nucleotides agree with TRBD1. Germline V CDR1 and CDR2: KGHSH, LQKENI. This CDR3 is built from 14 residues. With V trimmed by 3 bases and J by 7 bases, 6 bases remained unmatched. The CDR3 protein is CASSPTMDRGGYTF. In nucleotides, the CDR3 is TGTGCCAGCTCACCTACAATGGACAGGGGTGGCTACACCTTC.

The J gene is TRBJ2-1, the V gene TRBV21-1; the table assigns TRBD2, which was not confirmed against the DNA. TRBV21-1 has pseudogene status. The CDR3 length is 15 residues. The CDR3 sequence: CASRTSGGPDNEQFF. CDR3 DNA: TGTGCCAGCAGGACTAGCGGGGGGCCGGACAATGAGCAGTTCTTC.

The chain recombines TRBV5-5 with TRBJ2-5, with D possibly being TRBD2 (5 bases). Germline V CDR1 and CDR2: SGHKS, YYEKEE (reference sequence). The CDR3 sequence is 14 residues long. Trimming removed 2 bases from V and 5 bases from J, with 13 bases in between. The CDR3 spells CASSFMPGGETQYF. CDR3 bases: TGTGCCAGCAGCTTTATGCCGGGCGGGGAGACCCAGTACTTC.

This sequence joins TRBV5-6 and TRBJ1-2; D call uncertain. Germline CDR1 and CDR2: SGHDT and YYEEEE. This CDR3 comprises 13 residues. V lost 0 bases, J lost 3 bases, and 6 bases lay in between. The CDR3 is CASSLVADYGYTF. CDR3 DNA: TGTGCCAGCAGCTTGGTAGCGGACTATGGCTACACCTTC. Looking up the rest from reference TRBV5-6 and TRBJ1-2 gives the full variable domain: DAGVTQSPTHLIKTRGQQVTLRCSPKSGHDTVSWYQQALGQGPQFIFQYYEEEERQRGNFPDRFSGHQFPNYSSELNVNALLLGDSALYLCASSLVADYGYTFGSGTRLTVV.

The chain recombines TRBV10-3 with TRBJ2-2, with TRBD1 matching 9 bases. Per the germline V gene, CDR1 is ENHRY and CDR2 is SYGVKD. The CDR3 extends over 15 amino acids. V lost 6 bases to trimming and J lost 1 base; unmatched junction nucleotides: 3. This chain's CDR3 is CAISLGQGNTGELFF. The CDR3 nucleotides are TGTGCCATCAGCCTGGGACAGGGGAACACCGGGGAGCTGTTTTTT.

On this clone itself: The DNA is omitted, as the CDR3 cannot be located on it reliably, and the CDR3 follows TCRdb's listing. The chain carries TRBV7-8 and TRBJ2-1; TRBD2 was called by the table and not checked on the DNA. The germline V gene encodes CDR1 SGHVS and CDR2 FQNEAQ. The CDR3 has 12 residues if both end residues are counted. The CDR3 is CASSRVASGAFF.

This clone was seen only once. The chain employs TRBV4-1 and TRBJ1-2, with 8 bases aligning to TRBD1. CDR1 and CDR2 (germline): MGHRA, YSYEKL. V shed 0 bases and J 4 bases; nucleotides not matched to a gene: 13. The CDR3 extends over 18 amino acids. CDR3 protein: CASSQDRDRLTESYGYTF. Written as DNA, the CDR3 is TGCGCCAGCAGCCAAGATAGGGACAGGCTCACAGAGAGCTATGGCTACACCTTC.

There are many counts of this clone. V is TRBV29-1 and J is TRBJ1-1; 9 bases map to TRBD1. CDR1 is SQVTM, CDR2 ANQGSEA, per germline. The ends lost 0 bases at V and 0 bases at J; junction bases unmatched: 5. The CDR3 has 16 amino acids. For the CDR3, the DNA is TGCAGCGTTGAAGATAACGGGACAGGGATGAACACTGAAGCTTTCTTT. It is translated as CSVEDNGTGMNTEAFF.

The gene calls are TRBV5-4 and TRBJ1-2; 8 bases match TRBD1. CDR1 is SGHNT, CDR2 YYREEE, per germline (reference sequence). J lost 5 bases, V lost 0 bases, and 12 bases had no gene match. This CDR3 has 17 amino acids. The CDR3, as DNA: TGTGCCAGCAGCTTGGGAGGTCCCGGGACAGGTTTATATGGCTACACCTTC. Residues: CASSLGGPGTGLYGYTF.

The rearrangement joins TRBV7-2 to TRBJ1-1; TRBD1 matches at 9 bases. Germline loops: CDR1 SGHTA, CDR2 FQGNSA. The CDR3 runs to 13 residues. V lost 7 bases, J lost 7 bases, and 7 bases stayed unmatched. In DNA form, the CDR3 reads TGTGCCAGCACCCCCGGGACAGGGAATGAAGCTTTCTTT. Translation: CASTPGTGNEAFF.

The chain uses TRBV5-4 and TRBJ2-3, with D possibly matching TRBD1 (5 bases). The CDR3 sequence is 16 residues long. From germline, CDR1 is SGHNT and CDR2 YYREEE (reference sequence). Trimming pared 1 base from V and 2 bases from J, leaving 14 bases between. The CDR3 loop reads CASSLLGQGTTDTQYF. In DNA, the CDR3 is TGTGCCAGCAGCTTGTTGGGTCAGGGAACCACAGATACGCAGTATTTT.